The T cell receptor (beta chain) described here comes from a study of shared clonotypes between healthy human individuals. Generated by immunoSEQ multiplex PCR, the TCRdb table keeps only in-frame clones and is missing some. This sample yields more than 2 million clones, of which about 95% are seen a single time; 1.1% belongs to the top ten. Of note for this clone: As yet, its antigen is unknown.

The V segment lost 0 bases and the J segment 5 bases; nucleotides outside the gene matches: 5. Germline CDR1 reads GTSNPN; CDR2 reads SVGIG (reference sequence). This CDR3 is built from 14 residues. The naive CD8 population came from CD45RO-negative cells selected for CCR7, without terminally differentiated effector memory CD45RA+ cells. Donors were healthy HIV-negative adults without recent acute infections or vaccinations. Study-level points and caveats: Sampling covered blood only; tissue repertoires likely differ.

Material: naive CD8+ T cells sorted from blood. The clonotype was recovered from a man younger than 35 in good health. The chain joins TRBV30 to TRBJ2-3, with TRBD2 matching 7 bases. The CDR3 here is CAWSVSRGIDTQYF. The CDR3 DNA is TGTGCCTGGAGTGTCTCGCGGGGGATAGATACGCAGTATTTT.